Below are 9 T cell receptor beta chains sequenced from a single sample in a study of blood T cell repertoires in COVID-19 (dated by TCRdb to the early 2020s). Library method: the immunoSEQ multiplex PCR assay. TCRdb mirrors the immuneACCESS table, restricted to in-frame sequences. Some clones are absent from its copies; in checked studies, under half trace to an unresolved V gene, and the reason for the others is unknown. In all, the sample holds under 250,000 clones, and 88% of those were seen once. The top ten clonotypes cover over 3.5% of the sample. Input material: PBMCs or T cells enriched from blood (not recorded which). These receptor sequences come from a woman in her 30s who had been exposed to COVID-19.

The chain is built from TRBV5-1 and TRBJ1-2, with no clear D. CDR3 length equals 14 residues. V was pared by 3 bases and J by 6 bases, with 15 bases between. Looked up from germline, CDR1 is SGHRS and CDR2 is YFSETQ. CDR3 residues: CASSWRDTIDGYTF. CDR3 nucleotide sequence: TGCGCCAGCAGCTGGAGGGATACGATTGATGGCTACACCTTC.

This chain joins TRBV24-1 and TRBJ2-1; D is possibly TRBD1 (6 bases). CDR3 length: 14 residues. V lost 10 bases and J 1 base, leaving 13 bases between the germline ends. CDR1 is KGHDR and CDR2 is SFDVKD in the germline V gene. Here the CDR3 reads CATSTGNSYNEQFF. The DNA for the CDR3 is TGTGCCACATCGACAGGAAATTCCTACAATGAGCAGTTCTTC.

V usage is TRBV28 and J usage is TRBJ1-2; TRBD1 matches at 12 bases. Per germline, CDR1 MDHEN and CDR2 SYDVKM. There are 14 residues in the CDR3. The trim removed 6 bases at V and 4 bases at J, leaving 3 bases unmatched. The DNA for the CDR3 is TGTGCCAGCAGGGGACAGGGGGCAAGCTATGGCTACACCTTC. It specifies CASRGQGASYGYTF.

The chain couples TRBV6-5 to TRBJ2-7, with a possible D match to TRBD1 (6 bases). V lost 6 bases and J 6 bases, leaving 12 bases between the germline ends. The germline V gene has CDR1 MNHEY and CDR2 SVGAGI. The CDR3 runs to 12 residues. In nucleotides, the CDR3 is TGTGCCAGCAGACAGGGCCCCACCGAGCAGTACTTC. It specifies CASRQGPTEQYF.

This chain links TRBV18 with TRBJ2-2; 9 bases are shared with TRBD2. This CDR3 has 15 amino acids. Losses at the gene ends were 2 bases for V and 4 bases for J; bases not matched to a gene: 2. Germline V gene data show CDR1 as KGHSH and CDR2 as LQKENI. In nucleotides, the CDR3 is TGTGCCAGCTCACCAGAACTAGCGGGCACCGGGGAGCTGTTTTTT. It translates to CASSPELAGTGELFF.

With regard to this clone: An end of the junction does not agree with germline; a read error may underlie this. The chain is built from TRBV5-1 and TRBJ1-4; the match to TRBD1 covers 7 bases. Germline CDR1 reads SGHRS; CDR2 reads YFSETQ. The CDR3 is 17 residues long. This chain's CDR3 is CSSSSDPQGATNEKLFF. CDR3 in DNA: TGCTCCAGCAGCTCGGACCCTCAGGGGGCAACTAATGAAAAACTGTTTTTT.

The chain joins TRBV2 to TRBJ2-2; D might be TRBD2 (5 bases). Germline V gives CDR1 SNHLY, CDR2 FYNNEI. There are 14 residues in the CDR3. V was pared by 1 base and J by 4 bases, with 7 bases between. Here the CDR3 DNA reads TGTGCCAGCAGTGAAGTGAGCGGCACCGGGGAGCTGTTTTTT. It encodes CASSEVSGTGELFF.

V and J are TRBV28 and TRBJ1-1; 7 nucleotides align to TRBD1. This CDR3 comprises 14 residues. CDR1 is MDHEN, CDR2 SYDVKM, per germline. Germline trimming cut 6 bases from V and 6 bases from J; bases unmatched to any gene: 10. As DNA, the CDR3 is TGTGCCAGCAGCCGACAGGGCATTAGGGCTGAAGCTTTCTTT. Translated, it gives CASSRQGIRAEAFF.

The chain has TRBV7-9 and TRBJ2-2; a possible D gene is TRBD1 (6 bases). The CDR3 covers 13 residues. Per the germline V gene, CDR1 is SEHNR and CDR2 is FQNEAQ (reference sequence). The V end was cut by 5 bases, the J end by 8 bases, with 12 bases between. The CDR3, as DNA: TGTGCCAGCAGCATACAGGGTCCGGGGGAGCTGTTTTTT. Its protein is CASSIQGPGELFF.